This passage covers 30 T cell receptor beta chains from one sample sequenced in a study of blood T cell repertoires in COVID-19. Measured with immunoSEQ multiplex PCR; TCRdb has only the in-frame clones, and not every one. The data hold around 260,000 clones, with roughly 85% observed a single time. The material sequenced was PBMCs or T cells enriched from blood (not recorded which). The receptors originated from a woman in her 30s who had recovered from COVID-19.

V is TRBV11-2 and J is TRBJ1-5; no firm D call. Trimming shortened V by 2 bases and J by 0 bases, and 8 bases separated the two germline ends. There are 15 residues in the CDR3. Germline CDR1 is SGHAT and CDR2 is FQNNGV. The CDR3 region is CASSLIGSSNQPQHF. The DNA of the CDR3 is TGTGCCAGCAGCTTAATAGGGAGTAGCAATCAGCCCCAGCATTTT.

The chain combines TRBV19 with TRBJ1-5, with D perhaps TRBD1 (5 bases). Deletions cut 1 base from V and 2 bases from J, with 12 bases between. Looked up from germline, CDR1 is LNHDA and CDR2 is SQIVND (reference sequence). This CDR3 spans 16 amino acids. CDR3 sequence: CASSIGGGGGNQPQHF. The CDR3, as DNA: TGTGCCAGTAGTATAGGGGGCGGGGGTGGCAATCAGCCCCAGCATTTT.

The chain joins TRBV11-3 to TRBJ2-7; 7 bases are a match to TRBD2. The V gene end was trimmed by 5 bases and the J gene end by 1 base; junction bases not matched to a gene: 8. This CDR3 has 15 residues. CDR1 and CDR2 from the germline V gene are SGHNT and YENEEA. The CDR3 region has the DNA TGTGCCAGCAGCCTATCGGCCGGGGGGTCCTACGAGCAGTACTTC. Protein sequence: CASSLSAGGSYEQYF.

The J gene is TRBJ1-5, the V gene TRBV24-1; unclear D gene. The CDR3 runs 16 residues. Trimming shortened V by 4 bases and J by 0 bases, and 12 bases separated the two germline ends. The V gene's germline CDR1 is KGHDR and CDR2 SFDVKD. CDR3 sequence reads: CATSDLGGNSNQPQHF. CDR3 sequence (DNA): TGTGCCACCAGTGACCTAGGAGGCAATAGCAATCAGCCCCAGCATTTT.

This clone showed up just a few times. DNA for the CDR3: TGTGCCAGTAGTCCGCAGTCGGAGGGGGAGACCCAGTACTTC. Translation gives CASSPQSEGETQYF. The genes are TRBV19 and TRBJ2-5; maybe TRBD2 (6 bases). Germline lookup yields CDR1 LNHDA and CDR2 SQIVND (reference sequence). This CDR3 has 14 amino acids. Trimming shortened V by 5 bases and J by 5 bases, and 15 bases separated the two germline ends.

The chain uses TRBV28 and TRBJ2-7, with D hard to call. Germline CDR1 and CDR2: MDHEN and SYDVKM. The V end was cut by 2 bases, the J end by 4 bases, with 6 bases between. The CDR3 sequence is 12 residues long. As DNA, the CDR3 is TGTGCCAGCAGTTTAGGCAGGTACGAGCAGTACTTC. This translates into CASSLGRYEQYF.

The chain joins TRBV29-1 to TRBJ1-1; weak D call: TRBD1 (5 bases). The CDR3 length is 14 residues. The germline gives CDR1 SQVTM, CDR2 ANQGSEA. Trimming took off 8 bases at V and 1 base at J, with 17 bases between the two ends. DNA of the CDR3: TGCAGCATTCCGGGGGACTGGGCGAACACTGAAGCTTTCTTT. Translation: CSIPGDWANTEAFF.

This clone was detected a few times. This chain's CDR3 is CASSAGTGNYGYTF. Here the CDR3 DNA reads TGTGCCAGCAGCGCAGGGACAGGGAACTATGGCTACACCTTC. This chain uses TRBV9 with TRBJ1-2; 9 nucleotides align to TRBD1. Per the germline V gene, CDR1 is SGDLS and CDR2 is YYNGEE. This CDR3 spans 14 amino acids. The J segment lost 2 bases and the V segment lost 3 bases, leaving 2 bases of the junction unmatched.

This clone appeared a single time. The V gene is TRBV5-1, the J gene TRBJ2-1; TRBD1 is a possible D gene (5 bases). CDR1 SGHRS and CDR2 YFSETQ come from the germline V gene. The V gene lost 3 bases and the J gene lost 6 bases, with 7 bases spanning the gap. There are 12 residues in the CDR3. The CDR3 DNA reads TGCGCCAGCAGCTCTCAGGGCAATGAGCAGTTCTTC. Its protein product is CASSSQGNEQFF.

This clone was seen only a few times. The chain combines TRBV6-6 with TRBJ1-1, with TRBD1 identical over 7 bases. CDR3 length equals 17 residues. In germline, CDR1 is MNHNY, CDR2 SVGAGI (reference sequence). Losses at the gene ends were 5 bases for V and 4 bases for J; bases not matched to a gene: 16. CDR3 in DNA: TGTGCCAGCAGTCACACTCAAACCCGACAGGGTGTCACTGAAGCTTTCTTT. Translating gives CASSHTQTRQGVTEAFF.

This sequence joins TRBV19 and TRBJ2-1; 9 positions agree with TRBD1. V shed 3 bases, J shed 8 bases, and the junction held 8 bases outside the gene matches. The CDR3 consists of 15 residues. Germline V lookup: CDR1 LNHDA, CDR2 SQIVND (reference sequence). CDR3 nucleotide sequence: TGTGCCAGTAGTATCGATAAGGACAGGGGTGATGAGCAGTTCTTC. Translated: CASSIDKDRGDEQFF.

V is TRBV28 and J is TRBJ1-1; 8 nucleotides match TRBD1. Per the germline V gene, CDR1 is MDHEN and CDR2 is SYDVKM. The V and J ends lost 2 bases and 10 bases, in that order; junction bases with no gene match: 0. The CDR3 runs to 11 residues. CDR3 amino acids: CASSLQGAAFF. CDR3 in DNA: TGTGCCAGCAGTTTACAGGGGGCAGCTTTCTTT.

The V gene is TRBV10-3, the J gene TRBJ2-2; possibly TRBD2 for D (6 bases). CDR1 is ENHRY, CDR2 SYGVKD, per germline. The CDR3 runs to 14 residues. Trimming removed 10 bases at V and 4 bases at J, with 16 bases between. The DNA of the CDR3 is TGTGCCAGCTGGCACCAGGGAGGCACCGGGGAGCTGTTTTTT. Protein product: CASWHQGGTGELFF.

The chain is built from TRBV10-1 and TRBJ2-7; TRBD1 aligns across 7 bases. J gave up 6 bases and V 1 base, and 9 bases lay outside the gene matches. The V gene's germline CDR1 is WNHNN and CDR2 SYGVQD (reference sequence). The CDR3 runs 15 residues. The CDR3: CASSEFRGRSGEQYF. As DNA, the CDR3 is TGCGCCAGCAGTGAGTTCAGGGGGAGATCCGGCGAGCAGTACTTC.

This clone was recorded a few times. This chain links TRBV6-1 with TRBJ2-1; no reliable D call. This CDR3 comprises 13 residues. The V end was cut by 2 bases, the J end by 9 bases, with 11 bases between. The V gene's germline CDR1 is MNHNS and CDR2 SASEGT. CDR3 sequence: CASSEHAGIEQFF. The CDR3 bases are TGTGCCAGCAGTGAACACGCCGGTATTGAGCAGTTCTTC.

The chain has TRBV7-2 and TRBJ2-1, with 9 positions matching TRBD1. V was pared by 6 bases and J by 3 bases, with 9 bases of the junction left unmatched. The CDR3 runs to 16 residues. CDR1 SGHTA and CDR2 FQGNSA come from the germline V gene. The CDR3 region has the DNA TGTGCCAGCAGAGGGGGGGGGACAGGGTTCTACAATGAGCAGTTCTTC. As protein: CASRGGGTGFYNEQFF.

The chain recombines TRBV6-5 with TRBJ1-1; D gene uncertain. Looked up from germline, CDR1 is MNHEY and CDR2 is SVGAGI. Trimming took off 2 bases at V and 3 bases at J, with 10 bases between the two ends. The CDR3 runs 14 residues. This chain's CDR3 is CASSYGYGDTEAFF. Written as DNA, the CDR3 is TGTGCCAGCAGTTACGGGTACGGGGACACTGAAGCTTTCTTT.

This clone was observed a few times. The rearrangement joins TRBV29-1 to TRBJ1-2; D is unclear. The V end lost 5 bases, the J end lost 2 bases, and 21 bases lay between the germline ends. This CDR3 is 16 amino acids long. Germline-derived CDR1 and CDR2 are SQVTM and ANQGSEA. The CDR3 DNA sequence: TGCAGCGTTCCTAGGGAGCAGTCCTGGGGAAACTATGGCTACACCTTC. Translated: CSVPREQSWGNYGYTF.

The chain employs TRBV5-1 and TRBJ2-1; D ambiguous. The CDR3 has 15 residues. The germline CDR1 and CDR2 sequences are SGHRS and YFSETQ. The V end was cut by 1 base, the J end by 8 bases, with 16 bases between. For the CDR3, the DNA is TGCGCCAGCAGCTTGCTTTTGCCGGGTAGCTATGAGCAGTTCTTC. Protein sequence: CASSLLLPGSYEQFF.

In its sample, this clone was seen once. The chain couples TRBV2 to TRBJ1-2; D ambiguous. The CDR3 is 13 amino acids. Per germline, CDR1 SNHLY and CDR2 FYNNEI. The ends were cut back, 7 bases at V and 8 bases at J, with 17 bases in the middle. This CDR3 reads CASTRRHVYGYTF. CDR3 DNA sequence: TGTGCCAGCACCAGACGACATGTCTACGGCTACACCTTC.

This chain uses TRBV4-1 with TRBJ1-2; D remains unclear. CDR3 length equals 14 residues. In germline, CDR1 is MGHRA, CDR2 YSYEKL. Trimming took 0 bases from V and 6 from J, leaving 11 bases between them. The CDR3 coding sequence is TGCGCCAGCAGCCAAGATGAGGGCAGCGATGGCTACACCTTC. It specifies CASSQDEGSDGYTF.

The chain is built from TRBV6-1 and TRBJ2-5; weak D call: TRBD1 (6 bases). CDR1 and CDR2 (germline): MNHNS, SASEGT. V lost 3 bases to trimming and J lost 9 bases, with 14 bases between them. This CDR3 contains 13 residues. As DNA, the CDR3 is TGTGCCAGCAGTGAGGTTGCACAGGGAGCCCAGTACTTC. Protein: CASSEVAQGAQYF.

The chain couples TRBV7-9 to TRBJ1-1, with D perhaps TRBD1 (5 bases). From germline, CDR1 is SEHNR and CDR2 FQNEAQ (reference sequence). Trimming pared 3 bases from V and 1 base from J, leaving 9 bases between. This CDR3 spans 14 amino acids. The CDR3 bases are TGTGCCAGCAGCTTTTGGAGGGGGAACACTGAAGCTTTCTTT. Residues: CASSFWRGNTEAFF.

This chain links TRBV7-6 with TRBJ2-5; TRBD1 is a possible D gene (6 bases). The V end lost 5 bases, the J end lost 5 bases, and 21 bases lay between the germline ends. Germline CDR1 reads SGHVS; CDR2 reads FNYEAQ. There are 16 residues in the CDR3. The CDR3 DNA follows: TGTGCCAGCAGCCATACCCCCCAGGGGATAAGGGAGACCCAGTACTTC. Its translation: CASSHTPQGIRETQYF. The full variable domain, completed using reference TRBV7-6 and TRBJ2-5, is GAGVSQSPRYKVTKRGQDVALRCDPISGHVSLYWYRQALGQGPEFLTYFNYEAQQDKSGLPNDRFSAERPEGSISTLTIQRTEQRDSAMYRCASSHTPQGIRETQYFGPGTRLLVL.

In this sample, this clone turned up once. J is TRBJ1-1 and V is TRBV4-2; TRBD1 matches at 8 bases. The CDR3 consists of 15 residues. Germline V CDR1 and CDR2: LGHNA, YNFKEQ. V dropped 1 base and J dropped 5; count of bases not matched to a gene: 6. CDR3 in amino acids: CASSQVGQGDTEAFF. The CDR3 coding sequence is TGTGCCAGCAGCCAAGTCGGACAGGGAGATACTGAAGCTTTCTTT.

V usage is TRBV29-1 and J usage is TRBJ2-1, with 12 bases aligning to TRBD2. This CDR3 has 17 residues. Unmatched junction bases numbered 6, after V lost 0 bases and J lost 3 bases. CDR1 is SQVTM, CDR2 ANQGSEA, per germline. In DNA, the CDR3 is TGCAGCGTTGAAGATTTTCTAGCGGGGGGGGACTACAATGAGCAGTTCTTC. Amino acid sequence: CSVEDFLAGGDYNEQFF.

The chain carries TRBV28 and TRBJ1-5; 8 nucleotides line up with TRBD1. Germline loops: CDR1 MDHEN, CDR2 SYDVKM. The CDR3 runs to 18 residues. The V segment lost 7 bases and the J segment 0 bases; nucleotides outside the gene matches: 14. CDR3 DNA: TGTGCCAGCACCACGGGACAGGACTTCGCCTATAGCAATCAGCCCCAGCATTTT. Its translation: CASTTGQDFAYSNQPQHF.

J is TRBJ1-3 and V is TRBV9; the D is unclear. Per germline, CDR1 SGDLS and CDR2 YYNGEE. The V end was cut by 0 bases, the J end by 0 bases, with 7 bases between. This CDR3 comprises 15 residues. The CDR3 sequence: CASSVEAVSGNTIYF. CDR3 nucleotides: TGTGCCAGCAGCGTAGAGGCGGTCTCTGGAAACACCATATATTTT.

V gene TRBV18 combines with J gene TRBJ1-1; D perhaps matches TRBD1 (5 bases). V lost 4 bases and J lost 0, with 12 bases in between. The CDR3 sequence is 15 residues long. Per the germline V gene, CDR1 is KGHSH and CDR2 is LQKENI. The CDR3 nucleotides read TGTGCCAGCTCACAGGGCAGACAGTTGAACACTGAAGCTTTCTTT. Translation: CASSQGRQLNTEAFF.

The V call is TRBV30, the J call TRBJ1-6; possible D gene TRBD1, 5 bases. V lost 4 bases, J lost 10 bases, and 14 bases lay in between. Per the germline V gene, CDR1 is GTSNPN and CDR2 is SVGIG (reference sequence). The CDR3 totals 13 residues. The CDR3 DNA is TGTGCCTGGACCCGTAGGGGCCGATCACCCCTCCACTTT. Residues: CAWTRRGRSPLHF.